A selection of T cell receptor beta chains follows, all from one sample in a study of T cell changes during pregnancy in multiple sclerosis. Sequenced by immunoSEQ multiplex PCR; TCRdb stores in-frame clones only, minus some. This repertoire shows around 67,000 clones, about nine tenths found once; its top ten account for roughly 2.3%. The specimen comprised peripheral blood, sampled in the first trimester of pregnancy. Receptors were obtained from a female donor with multiple sclerosis, enrolled in a pregnancy study. Both conserved end residues are part of each CDR3. A D gene is named only where the DNA matches it firmly. The size entry is marked missing in some rows and otherwise reads once, few, many or a size class.

d_call clone_size j_call v_call cdr3_aa cdr3_nt
TRBD2 NA TRBJ2-6 TRBV7-2 CASSFRGGTGANVLTF TGTGCCAGCAGCTTCCGGGGGGGGACTGGGGCCAACGTCCTGACTTTC
NA NA TRBJ2-1 TRBV7-2 CASSPPGVHEQFF TGTGCCAGCAGCCCCCCAGGGGTTCATGAGCAGTTCTTC
NA once TRBJ1-3 TRBV4-3 CASSQDPALAGSGNTIYF TGCGCCAGCAGCCAAGATCCGGCGCTTGCGGGCTCTGGAAACACCATATATTTT
NA NA TRBJ2-7 TRBV5-6 CASSLDIGLPSYEQYF TGTGCCAGCAGCTTGGATATAGGACTACCAAGCTACGAGCAGTACTTC
TRBD1 NA TRBJ1-2 TRBV5-1 CASSLETGTNYGYTF TGCGCCAGCAGCTTGGAGACAGGGACTAACTATGGCTACACCTTC
TRBD1 NA TRBJ1-1 TRBV7-9 CASSIRQGVNTEAFF TGTGCCAGCAGCATAAGACAGGGTGTTAACACTGAAGCTTTCTTT
TRBD2 NA TRBJ2-5 TRBV11-3 CASSLIAGGPGETQYF TGTGCCAGCAGCTTGATAGCGGGAGGGCCCGGGGAGACCCAGTACTTC
TRBD2 once TRBJ2-1 TRBV4-3 CASSQEGVSGVKNEQFF TGCGCCAGCAGCCAAGAGGGGGTTAGCGGGGTTAAGAATGAGCAGTTCTTC
NA large TRBJ1-1 TRBV4-3 CASSDNNENTEAFF TGCGCCAGCAGCGATAACAATGAGAACACTGAAGCTTTCTTT
NA once TRBJ2-5 TRBV27 CASSRQARETQYF TGTGCCAGCAGTAGGCAGGCAAGGGAGACCCAGTACTTC
NA NA TRBJ1-3 TRBV18 CASSPQGKSGNTIYF TGTGCCAGCTCACCGCAGGGGAAGTCTGGAAACACCATATATTTT
NA NA TRBJ2-1 TRBV27 CASSSALANNEQFF TGTGCCAGCAGTTCGGCCCTAGCCAACAATGAGCAGTTCTTC
NA NA TRBJ2-3 TRBV9 CASSGQAGSTDTQYF TGTGCCAGCAGCGGACAAGCGGGCTCCACAGATACGCAGTATTTT
NA NA TRBJ1-3 TRBV7-2 CASSLSSGNTIYF TGTGCCAGCAGCTTGAGCTCTGGAAACACCATATATTTT
NA NA TRBJ2-7 TRBV29-1 CSVDSPGNEQYF TGCAGCGTTGACAGTCCGGGAAACGAGCAGTACTTC
TRBD2 NA TRBJ2-7 TRBV14 CASRDGTSGTGEQYF TGTGCCAGCAGGGACGGGACTAGCGGGACGGGCGAGCAGTACTTC
TRBD1 NA TRBJ1-4 TRBV11-2 CASSSRGQGYNEKLFF TGTGCCAGCAGCTCTCGTGGACAGGGGTATAATGAAAAACTGTTTTTT
NA NA TRBJ1-1 TRBV29-1 CSVEGGRDTEAFF TGCAGCGTTGAGGGGGGGCGCGACACTGAAGCTTTCTTT
NA NA TRBJ2-5 TRBV12-5 CASGLVEGGPQETQYF TGTGCTAGTGGTTTGGTAGAGGGCGGGCCCCAAGAGACCCAGTACTTC
NA NA TRBJ2-7 TRBV27 CASSLVGAAGYEQYF TGTGCCAGCAGTTTGGTTGGGGCAGCAGGATACGAGCAGTACTTC
TRBD2 NA TRBJ2-3 TRBV5-4 CASSHEVGSGALDTQYF TGTGCCAGCAGCCATGAGGTCGGAAGCGGGGCATTAGATACGCAGTATTTT
TRBD1 NA TRBJ2-7 TRBV5-1 CASSSLDRGGTEQYF TGCGCCAGCAGCTCCTTAGACAGGGGGGGGACCGAGCAGTACTTC
TRBD1 NA TRBJ2-3 TRBV14 CASSLWTGTSTDTQYF TGTGCCAGCAGCCTATGGACAGGGACGAGCACAGATACGCAGTATTTT
NA NA TRBJ1-1 TRBV21-1 CASSKDGGGTEAFF TGTGCCAGCAGCAAAGATGGGGGCGGCACTGAAGCTTTCTTT
NA NA TRBJ1-2 TRBV5-1 CASSLLPREDGYGYTF TGCGCCAGCAGCTTGTTACCCAGGGAAGATGGCTATGGCTACACCTTC
NA NA TRBJ2-3 TRBV7-3 CASSLTRESTDTQYF TGTGCCAGCAGCTTAACACGGGAGTCCACAGATACGCAGTATTTT
NA NA TRBJ2-1 TRBV27 CASSLNNLQGLNEQFF TGTGCCAGCAGTTTAAATAATCTACAGGGTCTCAATGAGCAGTTCTTC
NA NA TRBJ2-7 TRBV5-1 CASSPGGAQQREQYF TGCGCCAGCAGTCCTGGAGGGGCGCAGCAACGCGAGCAGTACTTC
NA NA TRBJ2-4 TRBV28 CASSLLVQGLAKNIQYF TGTGCCAGCAGTTTATTAGTACAGGGCCTAGCCAAAAACATTCAGTACTTC
TRBD2 once TRBJ2-3 TRBV5-1 CASRLAGGPEDTQYF TGCGCCAGCAGACTAGCGGGAGGGCCGGAAGATACGCAGTATTTT
TRBD2 NA TRBJ2-3 TRBV19 CASSINSGTITDTQYF TGTGCCAGTAGTATTAATAGCGGGACAATCACAGATACGCAGTATTTT
TRBD1 NA TRBJ1-4 TRBV6-5 CASSLRGEKLFF TGTGCCAGCAGTCTCAGGGGGGAAAAACTGTTTTTT